This T cell receptor beta chain comes out of a study of graft-versus-host responses after intestinal transplantation. Method: immunoSEQ multiplex PCR; TCRdb's copy keeps in-frame clones and lacks some. The sample includes about 120,000 clones, 90% of them seen just once. Per germline, CDR1 MNHEY and CDR2 SMNVEV (reference sequence). Trimming removed 2 bases at V and 2 bases at J, with 10 bases between. There are 15 residues in the CDR3. Note on this clone: Its matching antigen is unknown.

The V call is TRBV27, the J call TRBJ2-1; D is perhaps TRBD1 (5 bases). The clonotype comes from a human donor who received an intestinal transplant. This material consisted of unstimulated CD4+ T cells sorted from spleen or lymph node cells, taken before intestinal transplant. CDR3 DNA sequence: TGTGCCAGCAGTTTAGCCAGGGTCCCCTACAATGAGCAGTTCTTC. It encodes CASSLARVPYNEQFF.